These 28 T cell receptor beta chains were sequenced from one sample in a study of cytomegalovirus exposure and HLA in healthy donors. The PCR used 60 Vbeta and 13 Jbeta primers. Data came from immunoSEQ multiplex PCR; TCRdb stores just in-frame clones and leaves some out. Of tens of thousands of clones in the sample, 55% to 70% were seen once. Sequencing was performed on PBMCs. Every receptor here comes from a woman in her forties in good health and CMV-seropositive.

V and J are TRBV19 and TRBJ1-2; D is possibly TRBD1 (5 bases). CDR1 is LNHDA and CDR2 is SQIVND in the germline V gene (reference sequence). The CDR3 runs to 14 residues. V was clipped by 5 bases and J by 6 bases, with 16 bases between them. The CDR3 spells CASSFLQGFDGYTF. The CDR3 coding sequence is TGTGCCAGTAGTTTCCTCCAGGGATTTGATGGCTACACCTTC.

J is TRBJ2-5 and V is TRBV9, with 9 bases aligning to TRBD2. Trimming removed 0 bases from V and 10 bases from J; junction bases left unmatched: 10. This CDR3 contains 15 residues. Germline-derived CDR1 and CDR2 are SGDLS and YYNGEE. The CDR3 here is CASSVGLAGGTHQYF. CDR3 coding DNA: TGTGCCAGCAGCGTAGGACTGGCGGGAGGGACCCACCAGTACTTC.

The genes are TRBV2 and TRBJ1-5; 7 bases are shared with TRBD1. J lost 1 base, V lost 7 bases, and 4 bases had no gene match. In germline, CDR1 is SNHLY, CDR2 FYNNEI. The CDR3 has 14 residues. CDR3 DNA: TGTGCCAGCACGGGACAGTGGAGCAATCAGCCCCAGCATTTT. Protein product: CASTGQWSNQPQHF. Looking up the rest from reference TRBV2 and TRBJ1-5 gives the full variable domain: EPEVTQTPSHQVTQMGQEVILRCVPISNHLYFYWYRQILGQKVEFLVSFYNNEISEKSEIFDDQFSVERPDGSNFTLKIRSTKLEDSAMYFCASTGQWSNQPQHFGDGTRLSIL.

The V gene is TRBV6-4, the J gene TRBJ2-1, with 12 bases aligning to TRBD2. The V gene end was trimmed by 8 bases and the J gene end by 6 bases; junction bases not matched to a gene: 8. Germline assignment: CDR1 MRHNA and CDR2 SNTAGT. This CDR3 comprises 15 residues. CDR3 amino acids: CASQRLAGVANEQFF. CDR3 DNA sequence: TGTGCCAGCCAGAGACTAGCGGGAGTGGCCAATGAGCAGTTCTTC.

The rearrangement uses TRBV27 and TRBJ2-3, with 11 bases that match TRBD2. Germline CDR1 reads MNHEY; CDR2 reads SMNVEV (reference sequence). This CDR3 has 15 amino acids. J gave up 5 bases and V 5 bases, and 6 bases lay outside the gene matches. In DNA, the CDR3 is TGTGCCAGCAGTACTACCGGGACTAGCGGAGATACGCAGTATTTT. Protein product: CASSTTGTSGDTQYF.

The chain employs TRBV7-9 and TRBJ2-5; TRBD1 matches at 7 bases. Germline V gene data show CDR1 as SEHNR and CDR2 as FQNEAQ (reference sequence). CDR3 length equals 15 residues. J lost 4 bases, V lost 4 bases, and 9 bases had no gene match. CDR3 amino acids: CASSSRQGDRETQYF. CDR3 nucleotide sequence: TGTGCCAGCAGCTCCCGACAGGGTGATCGAGAGACCCAGTACTTC. Full variable domain (missing parts from reference TRBV7-9 and TRBJ2-5): DTGVSQNPRHKITKRGQNVTFRCDPISEHNRLYWYRQTLGQGPEFLTYFQNEAQLEKSRLLSDRFSAERPKGSFSTLEIQRTEQGDSAMYLCASSSRQGDRETQYFGPGTRLLVL.

This clone occurred a few times. The V gene is TRBV19, the J gene TRBJ1-5; D ambiguous. The V end lost 3 bases, the J end lost 7 bases, and 10 bases lay between the germline ends. The CDR3 loop spans 13 amino acids. Germline V gene sequence: CDR1 LNHDA, CDR2 SQIVND (reference sequence). The CDR3: CASSIEVSQPQHF. As DNA, the CDR3 is TGTGCCAGTAGTATTGAGGTGTCCCAGCCCCAGCATTTT.

The chain uses TRBV15 and TRBJ2-1; perhaps TRBD2 as D (5 bases). V lost 5 bases and J 9 bases, leaving 14 bases between the germline ends. The CDR3 has 13 residues. Germline CDR1 reads LNHNV; CDR2 reads YYDKDF (reference sequence). CDR3 in amino acids: CATSFGLHGEQFF. CDR3 DNA: TGTGCCACCAGCTTCGGACTTCACGGTGAGCAGTTCTTC.

This chain links TRBV30 with TRBJ1-2, with TRBD1 identical over 7 bases. The V segment lost 4 bases and the J segment 4 bases; nucleotides outside the gene matches: 9. This CDR3 has 14 amino acids. Germline values: CDR1 GTSNPN, CDR2 SVGIG (reference sequence). The CDR3 reads CAWIHTGVGYGYTF. The CDR3 DNA reads as TGTGCCTGGATCCATACAGGGGTAGGCTATGGCTACACCTTC.

The sample holds a few counts of this clone. The chain uses TRBV7-8 and TRBJ2-1, with TRBD2 identical over 14 bases. The germline CDR1 and CDR2 sequences are SGHVS and FQNEAQ. The CDR3 contains 17 residues. Losses at the gene ends were 1 base for V and 10 bases for J; bases not matched to a gene: 9. DNA for the CDR3: TGTGCCAGCAGCTTAGGGGGGGGGACTAGCGGGAGAGGGGAGCAGTTCTTC. Amino acid sequence: CASSLGGGTSGRGEQFF.

V gene TRBV19 combines with J gene TRBJ2-5; tentatively, D is TRBD1 (5 bases). Between the trimmed V and J ends, which lost 0 bases and 2 bases, there was a span of 19 bases. Germline assignment: CDR1 LNHDA and CDR2 SQIVND (reference sequence). The CDR3 has 18 residues. The CDR3 protein is CASSIDPPGQGGQETQYF. CDR3 DNA sequence: TGTGCCAGTAGTATAGATCCCCCTGGGCAGGGCGGACAAGAGACCCAGTACTTC. Full variable domain (remainder filled in from reference TRBV19 and TRBJ2-5): DGGITQSPKYLFRKEGQNVTLSCEQNLNHDAMYWYRQDPGQGLRLIYYSQIVNDFQKGDIAEGYSVSREKKESFPLTVTSAQKNPTAFYLCASSIDPPGQGGQETQYFGPGTRLLVL.

The chain recombines TRBV7-2 with TRBJ2-1; perhaps TRBD2 as D (6 bases). Looked up from germline, CDR1 is SGHTA and CDR2 is FQGNSA. Trimming stripped 0 bases from V and 3 bases from J, with 12 bases between. The CDR3 sequence is 16 residues long. DNA of the CDR3: TGTGCCAGCAGCTTAGCCCCGCGGGGCGTCTACAATGAGCAGTTCTTC. It translates to CASSLAPRGVYNEQFF. The whole variable domain, remainder taken from reference TRBV7-2 and TRBJ2-1, is GAGVSQSPSNKVTEKGKDVELRCDPISGHTALYWYRQSLGQGLEFLIYFQGNSAPDKSGLPSDRFSAERTGGSVSTLTIQRTQQEDSAVYLCASSLAPRGVYNEQFFGPGTRLTVL.

This chain joins TRBV6-6 and TRBJ2-5, with D perhaps TRBD1 (5 bases). The J call may be mistaken, given a closer DNA end match to TRBJ2-7. From germline, CDR1 is MNHNY and CDR2 SVGAGI (reference sequence). This CDR3 spans 15 amino acids. In DNA form, the CDR3 reads TGTGCCAGCAGTTACGCGACAGAAGCCCTCTACGAGCAGTACTTC. This gives the protein CASSYATEALYEQYF.

The chain joins TRBV10-3 to TRBJ2-1; 7 bases are shared with TRBD1. This CDR3 comprises 16 residues. The germline gives CDR1 ENHRY, CDR2 SYGVKD. The V gene end was trimmed by 3 bases and the J gene end by 2 bases; junction bases not matched to a gene: 7. The CDR3 region is CAISEEPGQPYNEQFF. CDR3 in DNA: TGTGCCATCAGTGAAGAACCGGGACAGCCCTACAATGAGCAGTTCTTC.

This clone was observed a single time. The chain employs TRBV25-1 and TRBJ2-7; 10 bases align to TRBD1. With V trimmed by 8 bases and J by 5 bases, 12 bases remained unmatched. Germline loops: CDR1 MGHDK, CDR2 SYGVNS. The CDR3 totals 15 residues. CDR3 in DNA: TGTGCCAGCCGCCCGGGGGGACAGGGGCCCCACGAGCAGTACTTC. Its protein is CASRPGGQGPHEQYF.

The chain is built from TRBV27 and TRBJ1-5, with unresolved D. The CDR3 extends over 20 amino acids. The V gene's germline CDR1 is MNHEY and CDR2 SMNVEV (reference sequence). V was trimmed by 3 bases and J by 11 bases, leaving 35 bases between them. The CDR3, as DNA: TGTGCCAGCAGTTTTTCCCCCATGGGTGGGCAGGCAGGCCGTATTATGACCCAGCATTTT. Protein: CASSFSPMGGQAGRIMTQHF.

The chain couples TRBV7-2 to TRBJ2-7; 7 nucleotides line up with TRBD1. Germline V lookup: CDR1 SGHTA, CDR2 FQGNSA. This CDR3 comprises 15 residues. V was pared by 1 base and J by 2 bases, with 5 bases of the junction left unmatched. In DNA form, the CDR3 reads TGTGCCAGCAGCTTAGGGGGACAGATTACCTACGAGCAGTACTTC. Translated: CASSLGGQITYEQYF.

The V gene is TRBV6-5, the J gene TRBJ1-4, with D possibly matching TRBD1 (6 bases). CDR1 and CDR2 (germline): MNHEY, SVGAGI. The CDR3 is 13 residues long. Trimming shortened V by 7 bases and J by 5 bases, and 11 bases separated the two germline ends. In DNA, the CDR3 is TGTGCCAGCAAAAGTCAGGGGAATGAAAAACTGTTTTTT. It yields the protein CASKSQGNEKLFF.

The chain combines TRBV6-5 with TRBJ1-1; D unresolved. The length of the CDR3 is 15 residues. Trimming pared 6 bases from V and 0 bases from J, leaving 14 bases between. Germline V gene sequence: CDR1 MNHEY, CDR2 SVGAGI. CDR3 region: CASRPGGSMNTEAFF. The CDR3 DNA follows: TGTGCCAGCAGACCTGGAGGGAGCATGAACACTGAAGCTTTCTTT.

The chain uses TRBV6-1 and TRBJ1-2; possible D gene TRBD1, 6 bases. Per germline, CDR1 MNHNS and CDR2 SASEGT. The CDR3 sequence is 17 residues long. The V end was cut by 2 bases, the J end by 5 bases, with 21 bases between. CDR3 sequence reads: CASSETTGQGAAYGYTF. The CDR3 coding sequence is TGTGCCAGCAGTGAAACTACAGGGCAGGGCGCGGCTTATGGCTACACCTTC.

This chain joins TRBV7-3 and TRBJ1-3; 7 bases agree with TRBD1. In germline, CDR1 is SGHTA, CDR2 FQGTGA. J was trimmed by 4 bases and V by 5 bases; bases with no gene match: 11. CDR3 size: 16 residues. CDR3 in amino acids: CASSLGQAGIGNTIYF. CDR3 nucleotide sequence: TGTGCCAGCAGCCTAGGACAGGCGGGGATCGGAAACACCATATATTTT.

The chain carries TRBV7-9 and TRBJ1-2, with D possibly being TRBD1 (5 bases). The CDR3 is 13 residues long. Germline V CDR1 and CDR2: SEHNR, FQNEAQ (reference sequence). The germline V and J ends were trimmed by 2 bases and 8 bases, with 12 bases remaining between them. The DNA for the CDR3 is TGTGCCAGCAGCTTAACGGCAGGGCAAGGCTACACCTTC. Protein: CASSLTAGQGYTF. Complete variable domain (other parts from reference TRBV7-9 and TRBJ1-2): DTGVSQNPRHKITKRGQNVTFRCDPISEHNRLYWYRQTLGQGPEFLTYFQNEAQLEKSRLLSDRFSAERPKGSFSTLEIQRTEQGDSAMYLCASSLTAGQGYTFGSGTRLTVV.

The chain has TRBV7-2 and TRBJ1-1; D possibly corresponds to TRBD1 (5 bases). There are 14 residues in the CDR3. Trimming took 7 bases from V and 0 from J, leaving 12 bases between them. Per germline, CDR1 SGHTA and CDR2 FQGNSA. Here the CDR3 DNA reads TGTGCCAGCAACTGGGGGGGTGTGAACACTGAAGCTTTCTTT. It is translated as CASNWGGVNTEAFF.

On this clone: The same CDR3 arises from other DNA sequences in this sample as well. This chain links TRBV6-5 with TRBJ1-2, with a weak D call TRBD1 (5 bases). The CDR3 runs to 15 residues. V dropped 11 bases and J dropped 7 bases, with 26 bases sitting between them. In germline, CDR1 is MNHEY, CDR2 SVGAGI. The CDR3 reads CAAHSGGSIVSGYTF. For the CDR3, the DNA is TGTGCCGCGCATTCGGGGGGGTCCATTGTCTCTGGCTACACCTTC.

V usage is TRBV28 and J usage is TRBJ2-1; tentatively, D is TRBD1 (6 bases). Per germline, CDR1 MDHEN and CDR2 SYDVKM. This CDR3 region has 15 residues. Trimming left V 4 bases short and J 1 base short, with 11 bases between. The CDR3 here is CASSWEQGSYNEQFF. In DNA form, the CDR3 reads TGTGCCAGCAGTTGGGAACAGGGATCCTACAATGAGCAGTTCTTC.

This clone was found a few times. In DNA form, the CDR3 reads TGCGCCAGCAGCCAAGCATTAGCGGTTTCCTACGAGCAGTACTTC. Encoded protein: CASSQALAVSYEQYF. The chain carries TRBV4-3 and TRBJ2-7, with D possibly TRBD2 on 6 matching bases. Germline V gene data show CDR1 as LGHNA and CDR2 as YSLEER. Trimming cost V 1 base and J 1 base, with 11 bases left between them. The CDR3 covers 15 residues.

A few counts support this clone. The chain couples TRBV7-9 to TRBJ2-2; the match to TRBD2 covers 7 bases. This CDR3 has 15 amino acids. Germline V lookup: CDR1 SEHNR, CDR2 FQNEAQ (reference sequence). With V trimmed by 0 bases and J by 5 bases, 3 bases remained unmatched. CDR3 DNA sequence: TGTGCCAGCAGCTTAGCGGGAGGGGTAACCGGGGAGCTGTTTTTT. This sequence encodes CASSLAGGVTGELFF.

This clone was recorded a few times. Since a far larger clone is one base different, this is likely a read error. This chain connects TRBV7-6 to TRBJ2-5; 7 bases are shared with TRBD1. There are 11 residues in the CDR3. Germline V gene data show CDR1 as SGHVS and CDR2 as FNYEAQ. Trimming removed 5 bases from V and 8 bases from J; junction bases left unmatched: 2. The CDR3 here is CASSQGDTQYF. CDR3 nucleotide sequence: TGTGCCAGCAGCCAGGGGGATACCCAGTACTTC.